This TCR beta chain emerged from a study of OX40 agonist ivuxolimab in advanced cancers. Looking at the study overall: Of the patients, three showed partial responses, one with hepatocellular carcinoma and two with cutaneous melanoma. General observations from the study: Part of the nonresponder group also had normalized T-cell clonal expansion that was low.

The CDR3 spans 12 residues. The germline V and J ends were trimmed by 7 bases and 7 bases, with 14 bases remaining between them. Germline CDR1 is MNHEY and CDR2 is SVGAGI. Data came from immunoSEQ multiplex PCR; TCRdb stores just in-frame clones and leaves some out. This table holds tens of thousands of clones, over 60% found once. Of note for this clone: What it recognizes is unknown.

The input for sequencing was CD4+ or CD8+ T cells sorted from blood, taken in a trial of the OX40 agonist ivuxolimab. V and J are TRBV6-5 and TRBJ2-7, with D perhaps TRBD2 (6 bases). The origin of this receptor is an adult with an advanced solid tumor such as melanoma, head and neck, liver or kidney cancer. In DNA form, the CDR3 reads TGTGCCAGCAACCAAGAGGAGGGAGAGCAGTACTTC. Translation gives CASNQEEGEQYF.